Each of the 5 T cell receptor beta chains below was sequenced from the same sample in a study of graft-versus-host responses after intestinal transplantation. Assay used: immunoSEQ multiplex PCR; TCRdb lists only in-frame clones, some missing. Of some 55,000 clones in the sample, about 90% are singletons; the top ten hold approximately 5.5%. Sequencing was performed on PBMCs, taken more than 650 days after intestinal transplant. These receptors were taken from a human patient who received an intestinal transplant, so some T cells may come from the graft donor.

The V gene is TRBV30, the J gene TRBJ2-5; D gene unclear. Germline CDR1 reads GTSNPN; CDR2 reads SVGIG (reference sequence). This CDR3 comprises 15 residues. The ends were cut back, 1 base at V and 5 bases at J, with 17 bases in the middle. CDR3 sequence (DNA): TGTGCCTGGAGTGGGACGATGACGGCTCGGGAGACCCAGTACTTC. It specifies CAWSGTMTARETQYF.

The J gene is TRBJ1-5, the V gene TRBV19; D gene uncertain. The CDR3 is 15 residues long. V was clipped by 3 bases and J by 8 bases, with 17 bases between them. The germline V gene has CDR1 LNHDA and CDR2 SQIVND (reference sequence). This CDR3 reads CASSISGGLVKPQHF. In DNA, the CDR3 is TGTGCCAGTAGTATCAGTGGAGGGTTAGTGAAGCCCCAGCATTTT.

The genes are TRBV4-1 and TRBJ2-2, with D tentatively TRBD1 (5 bases). Germline values: CDR1 MGHRA, CDR2 YSYEKL. V was shortened by 4 bases and J by 0 bases, with 15 bases between the two germline ends. The CDR3 consists of 17 residues. CDR3 protein: CASSRALQASNTGELFF. The CDR3 nucleotides read TGCGCCAGCAGCCGCGCACTACAGGCCTCGAACACCGGGGAGCTGTTTTTT.

This clone was seen once. The chain joins TRBV5-1 to TRBJ2-3; D might be TRBD2 (7 bases). Per germline, CDR1 SGHRS and CDR2 YFSETQ. V lost 0 bases and J lost 3, with 14 bases in between. This CDR3 contains 16 residues. In DNA, the CDR3 is TGCGCCAGCAGCTTGGATCCGGGGGGCCGGACAGATACGCAGTATTTT. This gives the protein CASSLDPGGRTDTQYF.

The chain is built from TRBV11-2 and TRBJ2-3; 10 bases align to TRBD2. The CDR3 runs to 17 residues. CDR1 and CDR2 from the germline V gene are SGHAT and FQNNGV. The ends lost 5 bases at V and 1 base at J; junction bases unmatched: 9. The CDR3 region has the DNA TGTGCCAGCAGCCGTCTAGCGGGGGTAGGGGGCACAGATACGCAGTATTTT. Amino acids: CASSRLAGVGGTDTQYF.